The next 21 T cell receptor beta chains were all read from a single sample in a study of blood T cells in healthy people across ages. PCR was performed a second time for about 6 to 12 cycles using a sample-barcoded 5' primer and a J-beta primer mix. TCRdb recomputed calls from the 5' RACE reads with MiXCR, one row per CDR3 protein. The sample holds 550,000 to 650,000 distinct CDR3 sequences, around a quarter seen once. The same sample was also studied in work on T cells of mothers and their children.

Source material: blood. The source is a boy aged 2 to 10 in good health.

This clonotype was detected a few times. The V gene is TRBV7-8, the J gene TRBJ2-4; no clear D. The germline gives CDR1 SGHVS, CDR2 FQNEAQ. The CDR3 has 13 amino acids. The ends were cut back, 1 base at V and 3 bases at J, with 4 bases in the middle. The CDR3: CASSLDLKNIQYF. Written as DNA, the CDR3 is TGTGCCAGCAGCTTAGACCTCAAAAACATTCAGTACTTC.

The V and J genes are TRBV12-3 or TRBV12-4 and TRBJ2-6; 7 positions agree with TRBD2. This CDR3 has 15 amino acids. V dropped 5 bases and J dropped 0; count of bases not matched to a gene: 1. CDR3 nucleotides: TGTGCCAGCAGTCGGGGGGACTCTGGGGCCAACGTCCTGACTTTC. Translated, it gives CASSRGDSGANVLTF.

The V and J genes are TRBV18 and TRBJ2-7, with TRBD2 as a possible D gene (6 bases). The J call is doubtful: the DNA matches TRBJ2-1 better. CDR1 is KGHSH, CDR2 LQKENI, per germline. The CDR3 extends over 13 amino acids. The CDR3, as DNA: TGTGCCAGCTCAAAAGCGGGTAACAATGAGCAGTTCTTC. It yields the protein CASSKAGNNEQFF.

The CDR3 DNA follows: TGCAGTGCTAGACCTAACAGGGCCCCCTATGGCTACACCTTC. This translates into CSARPNRAPYGYTF. The chain is built from TRBV20-1 and TRBJ1-2, with D possibly matching TRBD1 (6 bases). This CDR3 spans 14 amino acids. V shed 2 bases and J shed 4 bases, with 14 bases lying between them. Per the germline V gene, CDR1 is DFQATT and CDR2 is SNEGSKA (reference sequence).

The chain couples TRBV3-1 to TRBJ2-2, with TRBD2 matching 9 bases. V was clipped by 0 bases and J by 6 bases; unmatched bases: 8. The CDR3 runs 17 residues. Germline V gene data show CDR1 as LGHDT and CDR2 as YNNKEL (reference sequence). The CDR3 bases are TGTGCCAGCAGCCAAGACCTGCGGGGGGGCCTCCCCGGGGAGCTGTTTTTT. It encodes CASSQDLRGGLPGELFF. The complete variable domain, with remaining parts taken from reference TRBV3-1 and TRBJ2-2, reads DTAVSQTPKYLVTQMGNDKSIKCEQNLGHDTMYWYKQDSKKFLKIMFSYNNKELIINETVPNRFSPKSPDKAHLNLHINSLELGDSAVYFCASSQDLRGGLPGELFFGEGSRLTVL.

This chain links TRBV6-2 or TRBV6-3 with TRBJ2-7, with 9 bases that match TRBD1. Per germline, CDR1 MNHEY and CDR2 SVGEGT. Germline trimming cut 5 bases from V and 6 bases from J; bases unmatched to any gene: 11. The CDR3 runs to 15 residues. As DNA, the CDR3 is TGTGCCAGCAGTCCTACCGGGACAGGGTCGAGCGAGCAGTACTTC. Translating gives CASSPTGTGSSEQYF.

In this sample, this clonotype turned up once. This rearrangement joins TRBV7-2 to TRBJ2-4; D is perhaps TRBD2 (5 bases). Germline CDR1 is SGHTA and CDR2 is FQGNSA. V was trimmed by 2 bases and J by 4 bases, leaving 9 bases between them. The CDR3 is 14 residues long. The CDR3 DNA sequence: TGTGCCAGCAGCTTAAGCAGGACTAAAAACATTCAGTACTTC. This codes for CASSLSRTKNIQYF.

This clonotype was counted once. The J gene is TRBJ2-5, the V gene TRBV28, with D possibly TRBD1 on 5 matching bases. The CDR3 runs to 14 residues. Per the germline V gene, CDR1 is MDHEN and CDR2 is SYDVKM. The V end was cut by 6 bases, the J end by 2 bases, with 13 bases between. The CDR3 nucleotides read TGTGCCAGCAGCCACAGGAACTTACAAGAGACCCAGTACTTC. It is translated as CASSHRNLQETQYF.

The chain is built from TRBV14 and TRBJ1-2; TRBD1 might be the D (6 bases). The CDR3 is made up of 15 amino acids. Germline lookup yields CDR1 SGHDN and CDR2 FVKESK. Trimming removed 4 bases at V and 5 bases at J, with 17 bases between. The CDR3 loop is CASSPTRTATYGYTF. In DNA, the CDR3 is TGTGCCAGCAGCCCCACTCGGACAGCAACATATGGCTACACCTTC.

The gene calls are TRBV18 and TRBJ2-5, with D possibly TRBD1 on 7 matching bases. Germline V CDR1 and CDR2: KGHSH, LQKENI. This CDR3 has 15 residues. V lost 3 bases to trimming and J lost 3 bases, with 14 bases between them. The CDR3 coding sequence is TGTGCCAGCTCACCCCGGAGGGGGACAGAAGAGACCCAGTACTTC. This translates into CASSPRRGTEETQYF.

This clonotype was seen at least ten times. This sequence joins TRBV12-3 or TRBV12-4 and TRBJ2-5, with 11 bases lining up with TRBD2. V gave up 3 bases and J gave up 5 bases; unmatched junction bases: 2. The CDR3 has 14 amino acids. The CDR3 loop is CASSFSSGGETQYF. CDR3 sequence (DNA): TGTGCCAGCAGTTTTTCTAGCGGGGGGGAGACCCAGTACTTC.

The table lists this clonotype with a count of one. The rearrangement joins TRBV7-9 to TRBJ1-2; D call uncertain. Germline values: CDR1 SEHNR, CDR2 FQNEAQ (reference sequence). V shed 6 bases and J shed 3 bases, with 11 bases lying between them. The CDR3 length is 13 residues. CDR3 in amino acids: CASSLADYYGYTF. The CDR3 DNA sequence: TGTGCCAGCAGTCTCGCAGATTACTATGGCTACACCTTC.

This clonotype was observed a few times. Sequence at one end of the junction differs from germline and may be a read error. This chain links TRBV5-1 with TRBJ2-7, with 7 bases identical to TRBD1. CDR1 SGHRS and CDR2 YFSETQ come from the germline V gene. The CDR3 extends over 12 amino acids. The CDR3: CASRLDRTEQYF. As DNA, the CDR3 is TGCGCCAGCAGATTGGACAGGACCGAGCAGTACTTC.

This chain joins TRBV6-2 or TRBV6-3 and TRBJ1-1, with D perhaps TRBD1 (5 bases). Germline loops: CDR1 MNHEY, CDR2 SVGEGT. This CDR3 has 12 amino acids. Trimming took off 2 bases at V and 7 bases at J, with 8 bases between the two ends. The CDR3 is CASSYGGNEAFF. The CDR3 DNA is TGTGCCAGCAGTTACGGGGGGAATGAAGCTTTCTTT.

The chain combines TRBV20-1 with TRBJ2-3; D possibly corresponds to TRBD1 (5 bases). Germline CDR1 is DFQATT and CDR2 is SNEGSKA (reference sequence). The V and J ends lost 5 bases and 1 base respectively, with 7 bases between them. This CDR3 has 12 residues. This CDR3 reads CSALQGTDTQYF. The CDR3 DNA is TGCAGTGCTTTACAGGGCACAGATACGCAGTATTTT.

This clonotype occurred a few times. The genes are TRBV29-1 and TRBJ1-2, with D perhaps TRBD1 (5 bases). Germline V gene sequence: CDR1 SQVTM, CDR2 ANQGSEA. V was shortened by 4 bases and J by 5 bases, with 20 bases between the two germline ends. CDR3 size: 15 residues. This CDR3 reads CSVAGTGTRNYGYTF. The CDR3 nucleotides are TGCAGCGTTGCAGGGACCGGGACGCGTAATTATGGCTACACCTTC.

V usage is TRBV12-3 or TRBV12-4 and J usage is TRBJ1-1; unclear D gene. This CDR3 region has 12 residues. V was cut by 11 bases and J by 5 bases, with 15 bases left in between. The CDR3 region has the DNA TGTGCCTCAGGTCGGTTGGCGACTGAAGCTTTCTTT. Its protein is CASGRLATEAFF.

This chain joins TRBV7-8 and TRBJ1-1; 8 nucleotides agree with TRBD1. The V gene's germline CDR1 is SGHVS and CDR2 FQNEAQ. J lost 1 base, V lost 5 bases, and 6 bases had no gene match. The length of the CDR3 is 15 residues. The CDR3 sequence is CASSADRGRNTEAFF. The CDR3 region has the DNA TGTGCCAGCAGCGCCGACAGGGGACGGAACACTGAAGCTTTCTTT.

The V and J genes are TRBV6-2 or TRBV6-3 and TRBJ1-1; tentatively, D is TRBD1 (6 bases). The CDR3 loop spans 17 amino acids. Germline values: CDR1 MNHEY, CDR2 SVGEGT. Trimming shortened V by 0 bases and J by 0 bases, and 14 bases separated the two germline ends. CDR3 sequence reads: CASSYSDPGVLNTEAFF. CDR3 sequence (DNA): TGTGCCAGCAGTTACTCCGATCCAGGGGTTCTGAACACTGAAGCTTTCTTT.

This clonotype has only a few counts. CDR3 region: CASSPDRGFNVEQFF. The CDR3 DNA sequence: TGTGCCAGCAGCCCAGACAGGGGGTTCAATGTTGAGCAGTTCTTC. The rearrangement joins TRBV7-6 to TRBJ2-1; 9 nucleotides align to TRBD1. The CDR3 length is 15 residues. With V trimmed by 5 bases and J by 9 bases, 11 bases remained unmatched. Germline V CDR1 and CDR2: SGHVS, FNYEAQ.

The chain recombines TRBV6-5 with TRBJ2-1; no reliable D call. The V gene lost 2 bases and the J gene lost 9 bases, with 11 bases spanning the gap. The CDR3 has 13 amino acids. CDR1 MNHEY and CDR2 SVGAGI come from the germline V gene. CDR3 region: CASSYKGWGEQFF. The CDR3 nucleotides are TGTGCCAGCAGTTACAAGGGTTGGGGTGAGCAGTTCTTC.